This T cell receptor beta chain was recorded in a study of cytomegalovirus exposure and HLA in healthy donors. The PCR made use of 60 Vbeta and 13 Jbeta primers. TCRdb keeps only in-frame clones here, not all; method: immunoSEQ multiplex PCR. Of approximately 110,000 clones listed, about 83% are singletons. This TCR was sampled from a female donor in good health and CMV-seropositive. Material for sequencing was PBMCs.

In DNA form, the CDR3 reads TGTGCCAGCAGTGAAGCAGGTTCCGGGGGTTATACGCAGTATTTT. The encoded protein is CASSEAGSGGYTQYF. This chain joins TRBV6-1 and TRBJ2-3, with D possibly being TRBD2 (6 bases). Looked up from germline, CDR1 is MNHNS and CDR2 is SASEGT. This CDR3 is built from 15 residues. The ends were cut back, 0 bases at V and 7 bases at J, with 14 bases in the middle.